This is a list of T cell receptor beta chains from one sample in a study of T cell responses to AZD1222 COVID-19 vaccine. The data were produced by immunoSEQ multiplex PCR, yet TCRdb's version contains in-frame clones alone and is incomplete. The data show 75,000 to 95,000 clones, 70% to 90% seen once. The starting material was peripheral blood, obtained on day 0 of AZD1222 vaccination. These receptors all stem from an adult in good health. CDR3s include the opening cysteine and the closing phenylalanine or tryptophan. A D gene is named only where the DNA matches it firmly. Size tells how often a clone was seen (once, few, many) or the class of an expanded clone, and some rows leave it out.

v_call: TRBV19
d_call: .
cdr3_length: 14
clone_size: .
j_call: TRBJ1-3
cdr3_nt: TGTGCCAGTAATCATCTGAACTCTGGAAACACCATATATTTT
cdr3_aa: CASNHLNSGNTIYF

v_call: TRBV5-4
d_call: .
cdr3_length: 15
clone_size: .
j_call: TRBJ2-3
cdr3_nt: TGTGCCAGCAGCCCCCCCGGGGTCGGCACAGATACGCAGTATTTT
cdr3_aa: CASSPPGVGTDTQYF

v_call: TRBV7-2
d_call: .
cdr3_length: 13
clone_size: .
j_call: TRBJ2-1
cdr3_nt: TGTGCCAGCAGCTTATTAGCTTACAATGAGCAGTTCTTC
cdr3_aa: CASSLLAYNEQFF

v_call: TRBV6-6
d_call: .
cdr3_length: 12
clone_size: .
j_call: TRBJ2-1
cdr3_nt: TGTGCCAGCTCCCAAAGGCGGGACGAGCAGTTCTTC
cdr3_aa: CASSQRRDEQFF

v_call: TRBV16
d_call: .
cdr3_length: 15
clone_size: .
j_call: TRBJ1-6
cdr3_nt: TGTGCCAGCAGCCAGCGGTTCGCGGAAAATTCACCCCTCCACTTT
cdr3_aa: CASSQRFAENSPLHF

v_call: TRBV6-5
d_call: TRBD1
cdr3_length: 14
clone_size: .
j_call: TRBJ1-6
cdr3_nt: TGTGCCAGCAGCTTTGGGACAGGGGCATCACCCCTCCACTTT
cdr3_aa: CASSFGTGASPLHF

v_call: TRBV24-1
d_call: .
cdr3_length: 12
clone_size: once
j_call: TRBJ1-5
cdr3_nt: TGTGCCACCAGTAGTCCGAATGAGCCCCAGCATTTT
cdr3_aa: CATSSPNEPQHF

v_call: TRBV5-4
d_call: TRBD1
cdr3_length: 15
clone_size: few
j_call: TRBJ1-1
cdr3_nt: TGTGCCAGCAGCTCGATGGACAGGGCGGTCACTGAAGCTTTCTTT
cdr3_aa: CASSSMDRAVTEAFF

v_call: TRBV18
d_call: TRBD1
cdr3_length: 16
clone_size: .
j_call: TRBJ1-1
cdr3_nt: TGTGCCAGCTCACTAGGACAGGCGAGCATGAACACTGAAGCTTTCTTT
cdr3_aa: CASSLGQASMNTEAFF

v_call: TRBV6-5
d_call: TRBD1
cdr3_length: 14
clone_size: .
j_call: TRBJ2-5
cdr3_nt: TGTGCCAGCAGTCAGGGACAGGGGAAAGAGACCCAGTACTTC
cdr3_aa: CASSQGQGKETQYF

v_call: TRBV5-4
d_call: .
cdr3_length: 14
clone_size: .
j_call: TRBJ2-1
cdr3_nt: TGTGCCAGCAGCGGGGGCGGGTCCAACAATGAGCAGTTCTTC
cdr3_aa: CASSGGGSNNEQFF

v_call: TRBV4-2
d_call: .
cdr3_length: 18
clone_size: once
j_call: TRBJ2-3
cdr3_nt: TGTGCCAGCAGCCAAGATTGGGTAGCAGCAGCTAGCACAGATACGCAGTATTTT
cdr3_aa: CASSQDWVAAASTDTQYF

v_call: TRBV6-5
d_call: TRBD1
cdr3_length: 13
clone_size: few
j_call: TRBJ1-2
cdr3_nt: TGTGCCAGCAGATTCGGACAGGGGGGCGGCTACACCTTC
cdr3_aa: CASRFGQGGGYTF

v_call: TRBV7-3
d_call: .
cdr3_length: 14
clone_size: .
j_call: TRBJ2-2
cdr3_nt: TGTGCCAGCAGCGACAGGGCGGGGACCGGGGAGCTGTTTTTT
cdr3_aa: CASSDRAGTGELFF

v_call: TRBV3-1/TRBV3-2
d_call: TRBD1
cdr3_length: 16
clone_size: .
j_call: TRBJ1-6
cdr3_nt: TGTGCCAGCAGCCAAGGACCAGGGGGGGCGAATTCACCCCTCCACTTT
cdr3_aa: CASSQGPGGANSPLHF